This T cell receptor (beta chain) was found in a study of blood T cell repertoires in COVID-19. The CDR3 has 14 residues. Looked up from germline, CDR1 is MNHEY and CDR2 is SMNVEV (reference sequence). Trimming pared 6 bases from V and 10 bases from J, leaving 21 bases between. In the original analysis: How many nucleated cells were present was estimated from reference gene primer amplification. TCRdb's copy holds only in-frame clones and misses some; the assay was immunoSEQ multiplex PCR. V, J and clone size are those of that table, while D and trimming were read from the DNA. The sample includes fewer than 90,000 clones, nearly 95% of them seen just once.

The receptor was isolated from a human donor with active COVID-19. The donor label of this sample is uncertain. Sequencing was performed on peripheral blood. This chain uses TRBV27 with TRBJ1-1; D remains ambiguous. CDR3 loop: CASSQAYGSPGAFF. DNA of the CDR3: TGTGCCAGCAGCCAAGCGTATGGGTCTCCGGGAGCTTTCTTT.